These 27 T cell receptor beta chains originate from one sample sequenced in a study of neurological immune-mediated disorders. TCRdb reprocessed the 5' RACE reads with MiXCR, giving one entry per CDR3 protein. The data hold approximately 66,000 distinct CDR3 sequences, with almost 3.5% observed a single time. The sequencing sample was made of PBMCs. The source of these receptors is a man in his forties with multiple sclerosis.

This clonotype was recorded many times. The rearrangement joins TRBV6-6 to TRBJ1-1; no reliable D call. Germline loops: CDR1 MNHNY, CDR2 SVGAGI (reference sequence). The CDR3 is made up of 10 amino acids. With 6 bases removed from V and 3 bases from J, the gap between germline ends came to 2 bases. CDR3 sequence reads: CASRDTEAFF. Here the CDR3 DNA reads TGTGCCAGCAGAGACACTGAAGCTTTCTTT.

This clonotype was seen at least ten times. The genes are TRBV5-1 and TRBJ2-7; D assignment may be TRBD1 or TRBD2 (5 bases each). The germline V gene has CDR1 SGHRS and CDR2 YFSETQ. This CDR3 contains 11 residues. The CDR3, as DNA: TGCGCCAGCAGCTTGGCCCAGGGACCGACGGTC. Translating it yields CASSLAQGPTV.

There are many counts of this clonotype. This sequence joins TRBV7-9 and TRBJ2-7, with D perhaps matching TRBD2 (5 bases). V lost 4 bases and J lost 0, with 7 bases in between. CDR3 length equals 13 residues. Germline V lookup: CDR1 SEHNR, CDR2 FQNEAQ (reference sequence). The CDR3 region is CASSSGSSYEQYF. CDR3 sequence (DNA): TGTGCCAGCAGCTCGGGGTCCTCCTACGAGCAGTACTTC.

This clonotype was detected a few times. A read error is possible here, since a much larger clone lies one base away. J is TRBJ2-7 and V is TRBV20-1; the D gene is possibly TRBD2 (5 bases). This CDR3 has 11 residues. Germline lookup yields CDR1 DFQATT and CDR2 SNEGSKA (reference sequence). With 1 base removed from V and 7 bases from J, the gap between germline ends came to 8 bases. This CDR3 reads CSARAGREQYF. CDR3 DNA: TGCAGTGCTAGAGCGGGGAGAGAGCAGTACTTC.

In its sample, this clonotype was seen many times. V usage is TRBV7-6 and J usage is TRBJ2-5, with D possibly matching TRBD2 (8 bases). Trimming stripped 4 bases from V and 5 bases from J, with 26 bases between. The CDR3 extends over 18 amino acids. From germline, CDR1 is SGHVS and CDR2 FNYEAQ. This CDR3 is CASSSPREGAVVGETQYF. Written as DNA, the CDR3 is TGTGCCAGCAGCTCCCCCCGGGAGGGGGCGGTCGTTGGGGAGACCCAGTACTTC.

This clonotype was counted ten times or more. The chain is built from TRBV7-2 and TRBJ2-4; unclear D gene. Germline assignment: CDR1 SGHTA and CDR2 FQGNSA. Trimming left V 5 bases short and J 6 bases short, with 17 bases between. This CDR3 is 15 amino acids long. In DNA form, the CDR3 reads TGTGCCAGCAGCCGCGAACGTGGGTCCGGAAACATTCAGTACTTC. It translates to CASSRERGSGNIQYF. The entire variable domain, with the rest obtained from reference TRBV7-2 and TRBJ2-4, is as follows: GAGVSQSPSNKVTEKGKDVELRCDPISGHTALYWYRQSLGQGLEFLIYFQGNSAPDKSGLPSDRFSAERTGGSVSTLTIQRTQQEDSAVYLCASSRERGSGNIQYFGAGTRLSVL.

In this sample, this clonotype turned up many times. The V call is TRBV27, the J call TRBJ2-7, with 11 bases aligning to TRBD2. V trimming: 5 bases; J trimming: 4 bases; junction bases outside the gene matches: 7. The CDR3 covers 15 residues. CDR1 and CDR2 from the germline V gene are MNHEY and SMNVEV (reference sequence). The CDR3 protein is CASSPGTSGQYEQYF. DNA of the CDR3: TGTGCCAGCAGTCCCGGGACTAGCGGACAATACGAGCAGTACTTC.

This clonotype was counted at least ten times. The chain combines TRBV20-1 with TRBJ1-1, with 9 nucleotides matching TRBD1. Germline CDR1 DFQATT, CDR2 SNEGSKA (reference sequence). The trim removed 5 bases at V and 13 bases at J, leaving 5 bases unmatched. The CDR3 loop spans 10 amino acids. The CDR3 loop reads CSALQGAVFF. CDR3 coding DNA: TGCAGTGCTTTACAGGGGGCTGTTTTCTTT.

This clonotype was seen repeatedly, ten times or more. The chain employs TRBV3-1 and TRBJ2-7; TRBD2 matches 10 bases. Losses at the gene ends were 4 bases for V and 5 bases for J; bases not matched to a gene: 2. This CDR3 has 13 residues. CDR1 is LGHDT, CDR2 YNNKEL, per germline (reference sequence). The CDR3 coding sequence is TGTGCCAGCAGCCTCCTAGCGGGGGACGAGCAGTACTTC. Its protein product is CASSLLAGDEQYF.

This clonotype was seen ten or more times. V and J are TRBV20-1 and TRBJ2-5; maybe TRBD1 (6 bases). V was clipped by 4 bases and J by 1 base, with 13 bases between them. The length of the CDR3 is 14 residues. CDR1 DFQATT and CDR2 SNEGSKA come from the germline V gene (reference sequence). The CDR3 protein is CSATPTGIQETQYF. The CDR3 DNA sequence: TGCAGTGCTACGCCGACAGGCATCCAAGAGACCCAGTACTTC.

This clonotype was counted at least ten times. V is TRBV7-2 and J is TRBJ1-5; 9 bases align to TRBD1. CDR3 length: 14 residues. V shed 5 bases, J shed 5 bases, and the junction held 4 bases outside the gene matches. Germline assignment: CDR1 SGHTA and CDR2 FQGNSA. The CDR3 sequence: CASSPRQGDQPQHF. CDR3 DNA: TGTGCCAGCAGCCCTCGACAGGGGGATCAGCCCCAGCATTTT.

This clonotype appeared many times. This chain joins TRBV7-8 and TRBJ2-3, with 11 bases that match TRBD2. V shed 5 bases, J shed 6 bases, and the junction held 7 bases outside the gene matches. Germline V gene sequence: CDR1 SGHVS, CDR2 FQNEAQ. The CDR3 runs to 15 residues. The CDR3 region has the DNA TGTGCCAGCAGCGCCGCTAGCGGGGGGCGCGATACGCAGTATTTT. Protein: CASSAASGGRDTQYF.

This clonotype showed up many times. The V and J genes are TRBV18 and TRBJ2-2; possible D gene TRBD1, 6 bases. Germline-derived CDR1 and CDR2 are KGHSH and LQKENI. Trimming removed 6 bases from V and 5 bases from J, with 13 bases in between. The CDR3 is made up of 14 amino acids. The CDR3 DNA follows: TGTGCCAGCTCGCGGAGGACAGAGACCGGGGAGCTGTTTTTT. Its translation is CASSRRTETGELFF.

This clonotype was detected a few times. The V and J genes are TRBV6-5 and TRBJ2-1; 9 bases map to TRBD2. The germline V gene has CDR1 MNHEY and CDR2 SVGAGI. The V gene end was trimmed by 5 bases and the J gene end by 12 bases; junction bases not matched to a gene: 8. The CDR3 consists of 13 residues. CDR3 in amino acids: CASSGSGGLGQFF. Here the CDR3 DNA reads TGTGCCAGCAGTGGTAGCGGGGGACTTGGGCAGTTCTTC.

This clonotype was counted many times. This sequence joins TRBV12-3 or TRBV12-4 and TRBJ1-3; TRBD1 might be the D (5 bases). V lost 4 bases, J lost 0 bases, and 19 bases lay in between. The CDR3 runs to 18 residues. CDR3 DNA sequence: TGTGCCAGCAGTTCAGTTGGTCGGGGACGCAACTCTGGAAACACCATATATTTT. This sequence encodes CASSSVGRGRNSGNTIYF.

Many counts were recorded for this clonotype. CDR3 sequence (DNA): TGTGCCAGCAGTTTACGCAGGGCCGGACAGCCCCAGCATTTT. Its translation is CASSLRRAGQPQHF. This sequence joins TRBV12-3 or TRBV12-4 and TRBJ1-5; possible D gene TRBD1, 5 bases. This CDR3 spans 14 amino acids. Trimming removed 2 bases at V and 7 bases at J, with 12 bases between.

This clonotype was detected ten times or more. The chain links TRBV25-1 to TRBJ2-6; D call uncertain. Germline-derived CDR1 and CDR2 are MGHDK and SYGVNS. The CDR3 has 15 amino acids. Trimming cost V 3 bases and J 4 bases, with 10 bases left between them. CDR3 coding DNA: TGTGCCAGCAGTGATCAGCCTTCCGGGGCCAACGTCCTGACTTTC. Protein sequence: CASSDQPSGANVLTF.

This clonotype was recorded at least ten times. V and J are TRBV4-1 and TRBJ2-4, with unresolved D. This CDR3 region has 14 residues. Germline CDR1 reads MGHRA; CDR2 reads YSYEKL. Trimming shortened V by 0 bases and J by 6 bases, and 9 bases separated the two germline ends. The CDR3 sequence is CASSQERQANIQYF. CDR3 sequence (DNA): TGCGCCAGCAGCCAAGAAAGGCAGGCAAACATTCAGTACTTC.

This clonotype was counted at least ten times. The CDR3 region is CASSSFASGRADTQYF. The DNA for the CDR3 is TGTGCCAGCAGCTCTTTTGCTAGCGGGAGGGCGGATACGCAGTATTTT. The chain carries TRBV7-2 and TRBJ2-3, with TRBD2 matching 12 bases. This CDR3 has 16 amino acids. CDR1 is SGHTA and CDR2 is FQGNSA in the germline V gene. Unmatched junction bases numbered 8, after V lost 4 bases and J lost 6 bases.

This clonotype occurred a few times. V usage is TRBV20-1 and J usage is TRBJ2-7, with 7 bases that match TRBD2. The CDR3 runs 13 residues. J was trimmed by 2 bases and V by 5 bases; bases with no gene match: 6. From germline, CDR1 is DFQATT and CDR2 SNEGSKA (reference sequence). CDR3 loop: CSAVIGTTYEQYF. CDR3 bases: TGCAGTGCTGTAATCGGGACTACCTACGAGCAGTACTTC.

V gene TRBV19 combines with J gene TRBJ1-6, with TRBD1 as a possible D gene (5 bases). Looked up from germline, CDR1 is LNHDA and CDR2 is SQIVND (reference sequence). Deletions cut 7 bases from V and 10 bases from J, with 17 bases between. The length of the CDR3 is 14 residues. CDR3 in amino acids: CASTRDGVRSPLHF. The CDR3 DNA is TGTGCCAGTACCCGGGACGGCGTACGATCACCCCTCCACTTT.

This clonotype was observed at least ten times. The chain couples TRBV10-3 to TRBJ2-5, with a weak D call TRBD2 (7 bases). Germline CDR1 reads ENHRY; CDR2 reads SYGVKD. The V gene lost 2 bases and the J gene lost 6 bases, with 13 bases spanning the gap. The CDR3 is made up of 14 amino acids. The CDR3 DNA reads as TGTGCCATCAGTGAGCCGGGGGGCCCGAAGACCCAGTACTTC. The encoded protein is CAISEPGGPKTQYF.

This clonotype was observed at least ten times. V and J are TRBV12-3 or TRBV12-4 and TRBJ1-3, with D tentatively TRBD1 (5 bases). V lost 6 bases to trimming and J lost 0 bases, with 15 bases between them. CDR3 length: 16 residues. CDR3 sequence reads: CASSPQGISSGNTIYF. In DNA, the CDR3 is TGTGCCAGCAGCCCGCAGGGTATTAGCTCTGGAAACACCATATATTTT.

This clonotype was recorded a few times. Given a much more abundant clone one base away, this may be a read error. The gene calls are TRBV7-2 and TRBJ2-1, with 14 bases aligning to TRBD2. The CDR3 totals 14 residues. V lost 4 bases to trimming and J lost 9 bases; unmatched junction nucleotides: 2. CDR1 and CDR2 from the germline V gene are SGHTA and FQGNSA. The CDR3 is CASSYGLAGGEQFF. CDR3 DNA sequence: TGTGCCAGCAGCTACGGACTAGCGGGAGGTGAGCAGTTCTTC.

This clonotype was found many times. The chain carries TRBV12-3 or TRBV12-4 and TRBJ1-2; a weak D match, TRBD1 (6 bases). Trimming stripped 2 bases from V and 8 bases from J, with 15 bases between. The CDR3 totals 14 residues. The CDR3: CASSLYGGAGGYTF. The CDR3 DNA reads TGTGCCAGCAGTTTATACGGGGGGGCCGGGGGCTACACCTTC.

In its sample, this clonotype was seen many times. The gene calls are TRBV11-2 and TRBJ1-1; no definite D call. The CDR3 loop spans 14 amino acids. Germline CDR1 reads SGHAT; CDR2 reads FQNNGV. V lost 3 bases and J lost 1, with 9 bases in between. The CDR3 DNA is TGTGCCAGCAGCTTCGTCGCAGCGAACACTGAAGCTTTCTTT. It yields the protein CASSFVAANTEAFF.

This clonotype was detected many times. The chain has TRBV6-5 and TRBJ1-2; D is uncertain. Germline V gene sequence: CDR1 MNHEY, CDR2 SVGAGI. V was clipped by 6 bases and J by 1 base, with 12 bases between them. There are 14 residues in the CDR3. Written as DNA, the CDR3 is TGTGCCAGCAGGGGCGGCAGCCGTAACTATGGCTACACCTTC. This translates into CASRGGSRNYGYTF.